What follows are 29 T cell receptor beta chains derived from one specimen sequenced in a study of cytomegalovirus exposure and HLA in healthy donors. A multiplex PCR was run with 60 Vbeta primers and 13 Jbeta primers. This table comes from immunoSEQ multiplex PCR, and its TCRdb copy is limited to in-frame clones, with some not included. The sample lists 35,000 to 50,000 clones, roughly 64% occurring once. The specimen sequenced was PBMCs. These receptors were obtained from a man aged 55 to 70 in good health and CMV-seropositive.

This chain uses TRBV5-1 with TRBJ2-7; 9 bases line up with TRBD2. The CDR3 sequence is 16 residues long. Germline trimming cut 1 base from V and 3 bases from J; bases unmatched to any gene: 8. Germline V gene sequence: CDR1 SGHRS, CDR2 YFSETQ. The CDR3 loop is CASSLSLAGSYYEQYF. The CDR3 region has the DNA TGCGCCAGCAGCTTGTCCCTAGCGGGGTCCTACTACGAGCAGTACTTC.

The gene calls are TRBV28 and TRBJ1-4; TRBD1 matches 8 bases. V gave up 6 bases and J gave up 4 bases; unmatched junction bases: 10. CDR3 length: 16 residues. CDR1 is MDHEN, CDR2 SYDVKM, per germline. The CDR3 sequence: CASSRDRGRGNEKLFF. The CDR3 nucleotides are TGTGCCAGCAGCCGTGACAGGGGACGGGGTAATGAAAAACTGTTTTTT.

This clone was recorded only once. CDR3 region: CASRDIITYNEQFF. Written as DNA, the CDR3 is TGTGCCAGCAGGGACATCATAACTTACAATGAGCAGTTCTTC. The genes are TRBV28 and TRBJ2-1, with a weak D call TRBD1 (5 bases). The germline CDR1 and CDR2 sequences are MDHEN and SYDVKM. The CDR3 loop spans 14 amino acids. V was pared by 6 bases and J by 4 bases, with 13 bases between.

The V and J genes are TRBV5-1 and TRBJ2-7, with D perhaps TRBD2 (6 bases). V was shortened by 5 bases and J by 2 bases, with 11 bases between the two germline ends. The germline gives CDR1 SGHRS, CDR2 YFSETQ. This CDR3 has 13 amino acids. The CDR3 nucleotides are TGCGCCAGCAGTTACGGACTAACCTACGAGCAGTACTTC. Protein sequence: CASSYGLTYEQYF.

The chain recombines TRBV29-1 with TRBJ2-2; a possible D gene is TRBD2 (7 bases). The CDR3 totals 15 residues. The V gene's germline CDR1 is SQVTM and CDR2 ANQGSEA. The V end was cut by 6 bases, the J end by 3 bases, with 17 bases between. The CDR3 is CSVFRGGLDTGELFF. CDR3 nucleotide sequence: TGCAGCGTCTTTAGGGGGGGCCTAGACACCGGGGAGCTGTTTTTT.

This sequence joins TRBV9 and TRBJ2-2, with D possibly TRBD1 on 6 matching bases. The CDR3 spans 15 residues. The V gene lost 2 bases and the J gene lost 1 base, with 9 bases spanning the gap. The germline V gene encodes CDR1 SGDLS and CDR2 YYNGEE. The CDR3: CASSVGTLNTGELFF. The CDR3 nucleotides read TGTGCCAGCAGCGTCGGGACATTGAACACCGGGGAGCTGTTTTTT.

The V call is TRBV25-1, the J call TRBJ2-1; tentatively, D is TRBD2 (6 bases). V was pared by 5 bases and J by 8 bases, with 22 bases between. Looked up from germline, CDR1 is MGHDK and CDR2 is SYGVNS. This CDR3 region has 16 residues. In DNA, the CDR3 is TGTGCCAGCAGTCCAACGGGACTCAAAGTTGCGGATGAGCAGTTCTTC. Its translation is CASSPTGLKVADEQFF. Complete variable domain (other parts from reference TRBV25-1 and TRBJ2-1): EADIYQTPRYLVIGTGKKITLECSQTMGHDKMYWYQQDPGMELHLIHYSYGVNSTEKGDLSSESTVSRIRTEHFPLTLESARPSHTSQYLCASSPTGLKVADEQFFGPGTRLTVL.

The chain uses TRBV7-3 and TRBJ2-7; weak D call: TRBD2 (6 bases). The germline gives CDR1 SGHTA, CDR2 FQGTGA. This CDR3 comprises 15 residues. V was clipped by 4 bases and J by 2 bases, with 15 bases between them. CDR3 sequence (DNA): TGTGCCAGCAGCTACCCGCGGGGTTTACCCTACGAGCAGTACTTC. This translates into CASSYPRGLPYEQYF.

This clone came up a few times. The rearrangement uses TRBV5-6 and TRBJ1-4; D is perhaps TRBD1 (5 bases). V lost 3 bases and J lost 10, with 10 bases in between. The CDR3 extends over 12 amino acids. The germline V gene has CDR1 SGHDT and CDR2 YYEEEE. This CDR3 is CASSSTDRKLFF. For the CDR3, the DNA is TGTGCCAGCAGCTCGACAGACCGAAAACTGTTTTTT.

The chain links TRBV11-2 to TRBJ1-1, with D possibly being TRBD1 (5 bases). The germline gives CDR1 SGHAT, CDR2 FQNNGV. Trimming left V 5 bases short and J 0 bases short, with 16 bases between. This CDR3 region has 16 residues. The CDR3 DNA follows: TGTGCCAGCAGCGAAGGGGCCGTCAGCTTGAACACTGAAGCTTTCTTT. Translating it yields CASSEGAVSLNTEAFF.

CDR3 in amino acids: CASRLAGGGNEQFF. In nucleotides, the CDR3 is TGTGCCAGCAGACTAGCTGGGGGGGGCAATGAGCAGTTCTTC. The chain employs TRBV2 and TRBJ2-1; 7 bases are shared with TRBD2. With 6 bases clipped from V and 6 bases from J, the junction kept 8 bases outside the gene matches. Germline CDR1 SNHLY, CDR2 FYNNEI. CDR3 length: 14 residues. Using reference TRBV2 and TRBJ2-1 for the parts outside the CDR3, the full variable domain is EPEVTQTPSHQVTQMGQEVILRCVPISNHLYFYWYRQILGQKVEFLVSFYNNEISEKSEIFDDQFSVERPDGSNFTLKIRSTKLEDSAMYFCASRLAGGGNEQFFGPGTRLTVL.

The V and J genes are TRBV5-1 and TRBJ2-7; the match to TRBD1 covers 9 bases. The CDR3 is made up of 14 amino acids. After removal of 3 bases from V and 3 bases from J, the junction contained 4 bases not matched to a gene. CDR1 is SGHRS, CDR2 YFSETQ, per germline. The CDR3 here is CASSWTTGGYEQYF. The DNA for the CDR3 is TGCGCCAGCAGCTGGACGACAGGGGGCTACGAGCAGTACTTC.

This clone was detected once. CDR3 amino acids: CASSGGPGANVLTF. The CDR3 bases are TGTGCCAGCTCAGGGGGACCTGGGGCCAACGTCCTGACTTTC. The chain has TRBV11-2 and TRBJ2-6; 7 bases match TRBD1. The CDR3 is 14 amino acids. V lost 8 bases and J lost 2; bases outside the gene matches: 3. Looked up from germline, CDR1 is SGHAT and CDR2 is FQNNGV.

V gene TRBV9 combines with J gene TRBJ2-1; D not certain. Germline V gives CDR1 SGDLS, CDR2 YYNGEE. Trimming removed 0 bases at V and 4 bases at J, with 11 bases between. The CDR3 runs 15 residues. CDR3 loop: CASSVETTAYNEQFF. CDR3 sequence (DNA): TGTGCCAGCAGCGTAGAAACCACAGCATACAATGAGCAGTTCTTC.

This chain links TRBV7-8 with TRBJ2-1; D uncertain. Trimming stripped 1 base from V and 0 bases from J, with 7 bases between. The V gene's germline CDR1 is SGHVS and CDR2 FQNEAQ. CDR3 length: 15 amino acids. The CDR3 DNA is TGTGCCAGCAGCTTAGTCTGGAGCTCCTACAATGAGCAGTTCTTC. Its protein product is CASSLVWSSYNEQFF.

This chain connects TRBV2 to TRBJ2-1; D perhaps matches TRBD1 (6 bases). V lost 3 bases to trimming and J lost 12 bases, with 12 bases between them. The germline V gene has CDR1 SNHLY and CDR2 FYNNEI. The CDR3 runs 12 residues. CDR3 sequence: CASSDLGAGQFF. The CDR3 DNA follows: TGTGCCAGCAGTGATTTGGGGGCAGGGCAGTTCTTC.

This clone was observed a handful of times. The chain couples TRBV6-1 to TRBJ1-5, with 7 bases aligning to TRBD1. The junction had 2 bases not matched to a gene; V was cut back by 1 base and J by 2 bases. This CDR3 is 15 amino acids long. CDR1 is MNHNS, CDR2 SASEGT, per germline. Here the CDR3 reads CASSEGQGGNQPQHF. The CDR3 DNA reads TGTGCCAGCAGTGAAGGGCAGGGGGGCAATCAGCCCCAGCATTTT.

The chain has TRBV7-9 and TRBJ2-7; perhaps TRBD2 as D (7 bases). From germline, CDR1 is SEHNR and CDR2 FQNEAQ (reference sequence). V was clipped by 3 bases and J by 4 bases, with 19 bases between them. CDR3 length: 16 amino acids. CDR3 sequence reads: CASSLEGGGVGYEQYF. In DNA form, the CDR3 reads TGTGCCAGCAGCTTGGAGGGCGGGGGCGTAGGATACGAGCAGTACTTC.

This clone has a handful of counts. The V call is TRBV9, the J call TRBJ2-3; TRBD2 matches 7 bases. Germline values: CDR1 SGDLS, CDR2 YYNGEE. V dropped 5 bases and J dropped 1; count of bases not matched to a gene: 4. This CDR3 has 14 amino acids. DNA for the CDR3: TGTGCCAGCAGTATACGGGGGGGCACAGATACGCAGTATTTT. Protein: CASSIRGGTDTQYF. The complete variable domain, with remaining parts taken from reference TRBV9 and TRBJ2-3, reads DSGVTQTPKHLITATGQRVTLRCSPRSGDLSVYWYQQSLDQGLQFLIQYYNGEERAKGNILERFSAQQFPDLHSELNLSSLELGDSALYFCASSIRGGTDTQYFGPGTRLTVL.

CDR3 amino acids: CASSDPGTSTDTQYF. Here the CDR3 DNA reads TGTGCCAGCAGTGACCCCGGGACTAGCACAGATACGCAGTATTTT. The gene calls are TRBV2 and TRBJ2-3, with D tentatively TRBD2 (6 bases). The CDR3 is 15 residues long. The V gene's germline CDR1 is SNHLY and CDR2 FYNNEI. V lost 3 bases, J lost 0 bases, and 10 bases lay in between.

This rearrangement joins TRBV4-3 to TRBJ2-3; 14 bases align to TRBD2. CDR3 length: 17 amino acids. Trimming at V came to 4 bases and at J to 0 bases, leaving 3 bases not matched to a gene. Germline-derived CDR1 and CDR2 are LGHNA and YSLEER. The CDR3 sequence is CASSLGTSGSSTDTQYF. The CDR3 DNA is TGCGCCAGCAGCCTCGGGACTAGCGGGAGCAGCACAGATACGCAGTATTTT.

V and J are TRBV18 and TRBJ2-7; 9 bases are shared with TRBD1. The CDR3 length is 15 residues. Trimming cost V 3 bases and J 4 bases; bases outside gene matches: 7. Germline V gene sequence: CDR1 KGHSH, CDR2 LQKENI. CDR3 nucleotides: TGTGCCAGCTCACCGGCGGGACAGGGAAGTTACGAGCAGTACTTC. Its protein is CASSPAGQGSYEQYF. Using reference TRBV18 and TRBJ2-7 for the parts outside the CDR3, the full variable domain is NAGVMQNPRHLVRRRGQEARLRCSPMKGHSHVYWYRQLPEEGLKFMVYLQKENIIDESGMPKERFSAEFPKEGPSILRIQQVVRGDSAAYFCASSPAGQGSYEQYFGPGTRLTVT.

This clone was counted only a few times. The rearrangement links TRBV30 to TRBJ2-2, with TRBD2 matching over 9 bases. V gave up 4 bases and J gave up 4 bases; unmatched junction bases: 7. Germline V gene data show CDR1 as GTSNPN and CDR2 as SVGIG (reference sequence). CDR3 length: 15 residues. CDR3 region: CAWTPSGRFTGELFF. The CDR3 nucleotides read TGTGCCTGGACTCCCAGCGGGAGGTTCACCGGGGAGCTGTTTTTT.

The chain couples TRBV7-6 to TRBJ2-7; D unresolved. The CDR3 has 12 residues. From germline, CDR1 is SGHVS and CDR2 FNYEAQ. V was clipped by 1 base and J by 6 bases, with 7 bases between them. CDR3 sequence reads: CASSLVGSEQYF. The CDR3 DNA follows: TGTGCCAGCAGCTTAGTCGGGTCCGAGCAGTACTTC. The whole variable domain, remainder taken from reference TRBV7-6 and TRBJ2-7, is GAGVSQSPRYKVTKRGQDVALRCDPISGHVSLYWYRQALGQGPEFLTYFNYEAQQDKSGLPNDRFSAERPEGSISTLTIQRTEQRDSAMYRCASSLVGSEQYFGPGTRLTVT.

The chain employs TRBV19 and TRBJ1-1; the match to TRBD1 covers 9 bases. The V segment lost 6 bases and the J segment 11 bases; nucleotides outside the gene matches: 25. CDR3 length equals 18 residues. In germline, CDR1 is LNHDA, CDR2 SQIVND (reference sequence). This CDR3 is CASRAPAIKQGARPGAFF. For the CDR3, the DNA is TGTGCCAGTAGAGCCCCCGCAATTAAACAGGGGGCCAGGCCTGGGGCTTTCTTT. Looking up the rest from reference TRBV19 and TRBJ1-1 gives the full variable domain: DGGITQSPKYLFRKEGQNVTLSCEQNLNHDAMYWYRQDPGQGLRLIYYSQIVNDFQKGDIAEGYSVSREKKESFPLTVTSAQKNPTAFYLCASRAPAIKQGARPGAFFGQGTRLTVV.

This rearrangement joins TRBV7-9 to TRBJ2-5, with 8 bases matching TRBD1. TRBJ2-7 explains the end of the DNA better; the J call may be wrong. Germline-derived CDR1 and CDR2 are SEHNR and FQNEAQ (reference sequence). The CDR3 covers 13 residues. This CDR3 is CASSRGQGSEQYF. CDR3 bases: TGTGCCAGCAGCCGTGGACAGGGCTCCGAGCAGTACTTC.

This clone was picked up one time. The chain has TRBV28 and TRBJ2-3, with a possible D match to TRBD1 (6 bases). CDR1 is MDHEN and CDR2 is SYDVKM in the germline V gene. V lost 3 bases and J 0 bases, leaving 7 bases between the germline ends. CDR3 length: 14 amino acids. CDR3: CASSFTGSTDTQYF. CDR3 sequence (DNA): TGTGCCAGCAGTTTTACAGGGAGCACAGATACGCAGTATTTT.

J is TRBJ2-5 and V is TRBV7-2, with 9 positions matching TRBD1. The CDR3 consists of 16 residues. Germline-derived CDR1 and CDR2 are SGHTA and FQGNSA. The V and J ends lost 2 bases and 5 bases, in that order; junction bases with no gene match: 9. CDR3 protein: CASSLSGTGTMETQYF. In DNA, the CDR3 is TGTGCCAGCAGCTTATCCGGGACAGGGACTATGGAGACCCAGTACTTC.

This CDR3 is CASSSREVEPQHF. The DNA for the CDR3 is TGTGCCAGCAGTTCCCGGGAGGTTGAGCCCCAGCATTTT. The chain employs TRBV2 and TRBJ1-5; the D is unclear. Trimming took 5 bases from V and 8 from J, leaving 13 bases between them. There are 13 residues in the CDR3. CDR1 is SNHLY, CDR2 FYNNEI, per germline.